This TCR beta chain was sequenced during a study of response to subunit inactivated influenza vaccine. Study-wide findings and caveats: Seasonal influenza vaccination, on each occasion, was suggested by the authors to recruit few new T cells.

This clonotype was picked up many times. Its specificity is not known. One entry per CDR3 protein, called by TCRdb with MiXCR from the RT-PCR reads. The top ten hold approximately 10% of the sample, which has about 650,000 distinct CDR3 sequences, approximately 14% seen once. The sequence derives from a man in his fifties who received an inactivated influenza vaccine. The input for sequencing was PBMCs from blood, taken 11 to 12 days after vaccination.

The DNA of the CDR3 is TGCGCCAGCAGCTTGGTTTGGACTCAACAAGCGGAGACCCAGTACTTC. Encoded protein: CASSLVWTQQAETQYF. The genes are TRBV5-1 and TRBJ2-5; tentatively, D is TRBD2 (5 bases). The germline V gene has CDR1 SGHRS and CDR2 YFSETQ. CDR3 length: 16 residues. Trimming left V 0 bases short and J 5 bases short, with 17 bases between.